Shown below are 21 T cell receptor beta chains from a single sample sequenced in a study of a mutant IDH1 vaccine in newly diagnosed glioma. No antigens are known for them. The time point was: week 35, safety follow-up. In every dose of vaccine, 300 ug of mutant IDH1 20-mer peptide was given alongside topical imiquimod. Sequenced by immunoSEQ multiplex PCR; TCRdb stores in-frame clones only, minus some. The table records roughly 51,000 clones, roughly 80% of them present only once. The sequencing used PBMCs, collected from a glioma patient whose treatment included an IDH1 peptide vaccine. The receptors come from a man between 40 and 49 years old with glioma.

The rearrangement joins TRBV6-4 to TRBJ1-5; D possibly corresponds to TRBD1 (5 bases). CDR1 is MRHNA, CDR2 SNTAGT, per germline. Trimming left V 4 bases short and J 2 bases short, with 12 bases between. The CDR3 has 15 amino acids. CDR3 coding DNA: TGTGCCAGCAGTGGGTCGACAGCCGGCAATCAGCCCCAGCATTTT. Its translation: CASSGSTAGNQPQHF.

V gene TRBV4-1 combines with J gene TRBJ1-1; no clear D. This CDR3 is 15 amino acids long. V was pared by 3 bases and J by 11 bases, with 22 bases between. Germline V CDR1 and CDR2: MGHRA, YSYEKL. In DNA form, the CDR3 reads TGCGCCAGCAGCCAGGGGAGAGGGAATTTGAGTGAGGCTTTCTTT. Translated, it gives CASSQGRGNLSEAFF.

The chain uses TRBV11-2 and TRBJ2-7; 7 bases agree with TRBD2. The V gene end was trimmed by 5 bases and the J gene end by 3 bases; junction bases not matched to a gene: 10. The CDR3 runs 15 residues. The germline V gene has CDR1 SGHAT and CDR2 FQNNGV. The CDR3 sequence: CASSLTPGGNYEQYF. For the CDR3, the DNA is TGTGCCAGCAGCCTCACCCCGGGAGGCAACTACGAGCAGTACTTC.

V gene TRBV6-9 combines with J gene TRBJ2-7; D gene unclear. V lost 4 bases and J lost 5, with 15 bases in between. Germline V CDR1 and CDR2: MNHGY, SVAAGI. The CDR3 runs 14 residues. CDR3 residues: CASSLGRRTDEQYF. Written as DNA, the CDR3 is TGTGCCAGCAGTTTAGGTCGGCGAACCGACGAGCAGTACTTC.

This clone was detected a few times. The chain couples TRBV2 to TRBJ1-2, with D perhaps TRBD1 (5 bases). V was trimmed by 8 bases and J by 5 bases, leaving 12 bases between them. Germline CDR1 reads SNHLY; CDR2 reads FYNNEI. The CDR3 totals 12 residues. This CDR3 is CASRLQGYGYTF. CDR3 nucleotides: TGTGCCAGCCGCCTTCAGGGTTATGGCTACACCTTC.

This chain links TRBV2 with TRBJ2-3; D may be TRBD2 (6 bases). This CDR3 region has 13 residues. In germline, CDR1 is SNHLY, CDR2 FYNNEI. The germline V and J ends were trimmed by 5 bases and 6 bases, with 12 bases remaining between them. The CDR3 DNA follows: TGTGCCAGCAGTCGACCGGGACTGGATACGCAGTATTTT. Protein: CASSRPGLDTQYF.

This clone was observed once. The rearrangement joins TRBV5-6 to TRBJ2-7, with D hard to call. The germline V and J ends were trimmed by 0 bases and 2 bases, with 3 bases remaining between them. CDR1 is SGHDT, CDR2 YYEEEE, per germline. This CDR3 contains 12 residues. The CDR3 loop reads CASSLATYEQYF. CDR3 nucleotide sequence: TGTGCCAGCAGCTTGGCCACCTACGAGCAGTACTTC.

This rearrangement joins TRBV7-8 to TRBJ2-6, with D perhaps TRBD1 (5 bases). Trimming cost V 6 bases and J 0 bases, with 18 bases left between them. Germline V CDR1 and CDR2: SGHVS, FQNEAQ. CDR3 length equals 18 residues. The CDR3 bases are TGTGCCAGCAGTAGTCAGCCCCGACAGAGCTCTGGGGCCAACGTCCTGACTTTC. This translates into CASSSQPRQSSGANVLTF.

V and J are TRBV6-6 and TRBJ2-7; TRBD2 is a possible D gene (5 bases). V was pared by 0 bases and J by 3 bases, with 9 bases between. The CDR3 covers 14 residues. The V gene's germline CDR1 is MNHNY and CDR2 SVGAGI (reference sequence). CDR3 in amino acids: CASSYSRAYYEQYF. DNA of the CDR3: TGTGCCAGCAGTTACTCGAGGGCATACTACGAGCAGTACTTC.

This chain joins TRBV6-6 and TRBJ2-1; 8 bases line up with TRBD2. J gave up 6 bases and V 2 bases, and 6 bases lay outside the gene matches. This CDR3 contains 15 residues. The V gene's germline CDR1 is MNHNY and CDR2 SVGAGI (reference sequence). The CDR3 reads CASSYRSGGSNEQFF. The CDR3 nucleotides are TGTGCCAGCAGTTACAGGAGCGGGGGCTCCAATGAGCAGTTCTTC.

The rearrangement uses TRBV5-1 and TRBJ1-4; 9 bases match TRBD1. This CDR3 region has 15 residues. V shed 3 bases, J shed 6 bases, and the junction held 6 bases outside the gene matches. Per germline, CDR1 SGHRS and CDR2 YFSETQ. CDR3 sequence: CASSSGQGVDEKLFF. The CDR3 region has the DNA TGCGCCAGCAGCTCGGGACAGGGAGTCGATGAAAAACTGTTTTTT. Looking up the rest from reference TRBV5-1 and TRBJ1-4 gives the full variable domain: KAGVTQTPRYLIKTRGQQVTLSCSPISGHRSVSWYQQTPGQGLQFLFEYFSETQRNKGNFPGRFSGRQFSNSRSEMNVSTLELGDSALYLCASSSGQGVDEKLFFGSGTQLSVL.

The V and J genes are TRBV6-5 and TRBJ1-2, with D maybe TRBD1 (5 bases). The CDR3 runs 15 residues. With 6 bases removed from V and 4 bases from J, the gap between germline ends came to 18 bases. Germline CDR1 MNHEY, CDR2 SVGAGI. The CDR3 DNA follows: TGTGCCAGCAGAAACAGGTCTCCGGGTGGCTATGGCTACACCTTC. It translates to CASRNRSPGGYGYTF.

The chain is built from TRBV2 and TRBJ2-3, with 7 positions matching TRBD1. After removal of 7 bases from V and 0 bases from J, the junction contained 7 bases not matched to a gene. Germline CDR1 reads SNHLY; CDR2 reads FYNNEI. The CDR3 sequence is 15 residues long. CDR3 residues: CASISQQGSTDTQYF. The CDR3 bases are TGTGCCAGCATTTCCCAACAGGGGAGCACAGATACGCAGTATTTT. The complete variable domain, with remaining parts taken from reference TRBV2 and TRBJ2-3, reads EPEVTQTPSHQVTQMGQEVILRCVPISNHLYFYWYRQILGQKVEFLVSFYNNEISEKSEIFDDQFSVERPDGSNFTLKIRSTKLEDSAMYFCASISQQGSTDTQYFGPGTRLTVL.

The chain recombines TRBV7-9 with TRBJ2-1, with 7 bases identical to TRBD2. V was pared by 1 base and J by 2 bases, with 5 bases of the junction left unmatched. The CDR3 loop spans 16 amino acids. The germline CDR1 and CDR2 sequences are SEHNR and FQNEAQ (reference sequence). The CDR3 reads CASSLELSGAYNEQFF. CDR3 in DNA: TGTGCCAGCAGCTTAGAGCTCAGCGGGGCCTACAATGAGCAGTTCTTC. Filled out from reference TRBV7-9 and TRBJ2-1, the complete variable domain reads DTGVSQNPRHKITKRGQNVTFRCDPISEHNRLYWYRQTLGQGPEFLTYFQNEAQLEKSRLLSDRFSAERPKGSFSTLEIQRTEQGDSAMYLCASSLELSGAYNEQFFGPGTRLTVL.

The V call is TRBV7-9, the J call TRBJ1-1; possibly TRBD1 for D (5 bases). CDR1 is SEHNR, CDR2 FQNEAQ, per germline (reference sequence). V lost 1 base and J 4 bases, leaving 10 bases between the germline ends. The CDR3 runs 14 residues. The CDR3 bases are TGTGCCAGCAGCTTAGGGGGGGTAGGCACTGAAGCTTTCTTT. Translating gives CASSLGGVGTEAFF.

This clone was counted a single time. This rearrangement joins TRBV6-5 to TRBJ1-5; D call uncertain. The CDR3 contains 13 residues. V shed 2 bases and J shed 5 bases, with 7 bases lying between them. Looked up from germline, CDR1 is MNHEY and CDR2 is SVGAGI. CDR3 region: CASSYARYQPQHF. DNA of the CDR3: TGTGCCAGCAGTTACGCGCGGTATCAGCCCCAGCATTTT.

The chain employs TRBV10-3 and TRBJ1-1, with TRBD1 matching 11 bases. Germline V gene sequence: CDR1 ENHRY, CDR2 SYGVKD. This CDR3 has 13 amino acids. Trimming at V came to 8 bases and at J to 5 bases, leaving 4 bases not matched to a gene. The CDR3 loop reads CAIWGQGDTEAFF. The DNA for the CDR3 is TGTGCCATCTGGGGACAGGGGGATACTGAAGCTTTCTTT.

V and J are TRBV5-1 and TRBJ2-5, with D possibly TRBD1 on 6 matching bases. The CDR3 runs 13 residues. V gave up 5 bases and J gave up 5 bases, with 13 bases separating them. Germline lookup yields CDR1 SGHRS and CDR2 YFSETQ. CDR3 sequence (DNA): TGCGCCAGCAGTGCAGGGGATACGGAGACCCAGTACTTC. This translates into CASSAGDTETQYF. The variable domain in full, with the rest retrieved from reference TRBV5-1 and TRBJ2-5, is KAGVTQTPRYLIKTRGQQVTLSCSPISGHRSVSWYQQTPGQGLQFLFEYFSETQRNKGNFPGRFSGRQFSNSRSEMNVSTLELGDSALYLCASSAGDTETQYFGPGTRLLVL.

The V gene is TRBV6-6, the J gene TRBJ1-1; TRBD1 matches 7 bases. V trimming: 5 bases; J trimming: 6 bases; junction bases outside the gene matches: 3. The CDR3 runs to 12 residues. Germline-derived CDR1 and CDR2 are MNHNY and SVGAGI (reference sequence). CDR3 sequence reads: CASSDRDAEAFF. In DNA form, the CDR3 reads TGTGCCAGCAGTGACAGGGACGCTGAAGCTTTCTTT.

The rearrangement uses TRBV4-1 and TRBJ1-1; 7 nucleotides line up with TRBD1. The CDR3 runs to 14 residues. The V gene end was trimmed by 1 base and the J gene end by 4 bases; junction bases not matched to a gene: 3. Germline values: CDR1 MGHRA, CDR2 YSYEKL. The CDR3: CASSQGDRSTEAFF. The CDR3 nucleotides are TGCGCCAGCAGCCAAGGGGACAGAAGCACTGAAGCTTTCTTT.

The rearrangement uses TRBV18 and TRBJ1-4, with 10 bases that match TRBD1. The V and J ends lost 5 bases and 7 bases, in that order; junction bases with no gene match: 7. Germline CDR1 KGHSH, CDR2 LQKENI. The CDR3 consists of 15 residues. CDR3 nucleotides: TGTGCCAGCTCAGGCCGAGGACAGGGGGTTGAAAAACTGTTTTTT. Translation: CASSGRGQGVEKLFF.